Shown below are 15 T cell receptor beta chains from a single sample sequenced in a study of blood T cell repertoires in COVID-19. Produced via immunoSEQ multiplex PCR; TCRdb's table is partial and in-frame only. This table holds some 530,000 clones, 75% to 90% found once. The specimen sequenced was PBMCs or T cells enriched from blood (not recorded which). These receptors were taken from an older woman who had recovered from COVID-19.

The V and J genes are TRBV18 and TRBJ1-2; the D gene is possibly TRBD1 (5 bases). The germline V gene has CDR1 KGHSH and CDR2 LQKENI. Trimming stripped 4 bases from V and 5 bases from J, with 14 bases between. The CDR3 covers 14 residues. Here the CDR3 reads CASSQWGPEYGYTF. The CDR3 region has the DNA TGTGCCAGCTCACAATGGGGCCCGGAGTATGGCTACACCTTC.

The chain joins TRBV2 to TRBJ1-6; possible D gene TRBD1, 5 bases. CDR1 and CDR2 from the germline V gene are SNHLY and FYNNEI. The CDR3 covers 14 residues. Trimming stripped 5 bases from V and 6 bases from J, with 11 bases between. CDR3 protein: CASSPTTVNSPLHF. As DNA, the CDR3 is TGTGCCAGCAGTCCTACGACAGTTAATTCACCCCTCCACTTT.

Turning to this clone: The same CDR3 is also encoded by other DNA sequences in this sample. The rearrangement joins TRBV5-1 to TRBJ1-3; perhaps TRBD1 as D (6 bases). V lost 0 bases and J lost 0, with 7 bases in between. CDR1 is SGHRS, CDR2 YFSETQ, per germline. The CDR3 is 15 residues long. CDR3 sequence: CASSLAGDSGNTIYF. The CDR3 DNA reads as TGCGCCAGCAGCTTGGCAGGGGACTCTGGAAACACCATATATTTT.

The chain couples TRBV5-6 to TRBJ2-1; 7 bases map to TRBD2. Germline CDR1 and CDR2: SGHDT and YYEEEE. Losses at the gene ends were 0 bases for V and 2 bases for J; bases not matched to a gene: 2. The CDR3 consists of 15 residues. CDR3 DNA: TGTGCCAGCAGCTTGGTGGCGGGGGCCTACAATGAGCAGTTCTTC. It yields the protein CASSLVAGAYNEQFF.

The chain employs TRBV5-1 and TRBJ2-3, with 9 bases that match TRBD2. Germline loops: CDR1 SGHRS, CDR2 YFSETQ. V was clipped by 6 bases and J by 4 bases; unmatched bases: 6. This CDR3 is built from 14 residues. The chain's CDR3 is CASKSGGPADTQYF. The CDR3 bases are TGCGCCAGCAAAAGCGGGGGGCCAGCAGATACGCAGTATTTT.

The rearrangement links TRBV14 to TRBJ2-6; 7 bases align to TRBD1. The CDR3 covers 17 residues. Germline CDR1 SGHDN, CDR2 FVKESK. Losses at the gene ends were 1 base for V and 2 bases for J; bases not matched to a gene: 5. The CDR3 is CASSQGTGRAGANVLTF. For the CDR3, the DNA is TGTGCCAGCAGCCAAGGGACAGGAAGGGCTGGGGCCAACGTCCTGACTTTC.

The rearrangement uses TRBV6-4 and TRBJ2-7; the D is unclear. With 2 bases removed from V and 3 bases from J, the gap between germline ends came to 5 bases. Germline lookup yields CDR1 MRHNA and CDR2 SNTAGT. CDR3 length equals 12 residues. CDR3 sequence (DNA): TGTGCCAGCAGTGACAACATCTACGAGCAGTACGTC. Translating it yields CASSDNIYEQYV.

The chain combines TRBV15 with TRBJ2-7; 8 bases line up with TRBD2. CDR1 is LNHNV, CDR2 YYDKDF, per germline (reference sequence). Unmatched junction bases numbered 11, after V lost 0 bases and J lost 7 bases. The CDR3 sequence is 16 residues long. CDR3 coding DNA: TGTGCCACCAGCAGAGATCTCACTAGCGGCTCCCGGGAGCAGTACTTC. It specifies CATSRDLTSGSREQYF.

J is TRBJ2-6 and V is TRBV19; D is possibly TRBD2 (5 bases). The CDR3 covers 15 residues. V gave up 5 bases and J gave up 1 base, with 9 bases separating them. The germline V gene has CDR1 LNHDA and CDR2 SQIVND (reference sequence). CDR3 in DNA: TGTGCCAGTAGTCGCCGGGGATCTGGGGCCAACGTCCTGACTTTC. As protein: CASSRRGSGANVLTF. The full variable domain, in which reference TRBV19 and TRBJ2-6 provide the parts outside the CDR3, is DGGITQSPKYLFRKEGQNVTLSCEQNLNHDAMYWYRQDPGQGLRLIYYSQIVNDFQKGDIAEGYSVSREKKESFPLTVTSAQKNPTAFYLCASSRRGSGANVLTFGAGSRLTVL.

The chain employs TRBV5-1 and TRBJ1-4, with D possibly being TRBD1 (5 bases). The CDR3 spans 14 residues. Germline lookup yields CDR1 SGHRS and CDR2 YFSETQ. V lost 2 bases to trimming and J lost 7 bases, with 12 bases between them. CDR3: CASSFGWQGEKLFF. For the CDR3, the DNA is TGCGCCAGCAGCTTTGGGTGGCAGGGTGAAAAACTGTTTTTT.

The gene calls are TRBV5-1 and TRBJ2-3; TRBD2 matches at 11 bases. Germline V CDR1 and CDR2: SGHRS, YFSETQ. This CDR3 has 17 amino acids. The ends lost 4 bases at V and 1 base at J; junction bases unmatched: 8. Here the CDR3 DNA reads TGCGCCAGCAGCACCACTAGCGGGGGATTAGGCACAGATACGCAGTATTTT. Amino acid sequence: CASSTTSGGLGTDTQYF.

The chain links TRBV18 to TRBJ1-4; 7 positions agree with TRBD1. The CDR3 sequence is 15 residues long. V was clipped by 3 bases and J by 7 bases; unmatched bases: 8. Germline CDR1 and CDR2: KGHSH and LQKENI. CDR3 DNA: TGTGCCAGCTCACCGGAACAGGGGCTGAGTGAAAAACTGTTTTTT. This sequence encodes CASSPEQGLSEKLFF.

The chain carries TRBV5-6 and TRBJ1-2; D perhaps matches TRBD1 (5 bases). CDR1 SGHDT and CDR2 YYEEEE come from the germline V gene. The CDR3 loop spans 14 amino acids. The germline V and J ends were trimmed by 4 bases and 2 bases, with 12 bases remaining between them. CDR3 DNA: TGTGCCAGCAGCAAGCGGGGGGGGAACTATGGCTACACCTTC. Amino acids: CASSKRGGNYGYTF.

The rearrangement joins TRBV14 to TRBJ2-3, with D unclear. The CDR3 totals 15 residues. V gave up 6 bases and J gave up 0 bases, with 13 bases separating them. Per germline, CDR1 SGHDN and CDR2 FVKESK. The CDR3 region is CASSQHGLSTDTQYF. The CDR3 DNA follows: TGTGCCAGCAGTCAACATGGCCTTAGCACAGATACGCAGTATTTT.

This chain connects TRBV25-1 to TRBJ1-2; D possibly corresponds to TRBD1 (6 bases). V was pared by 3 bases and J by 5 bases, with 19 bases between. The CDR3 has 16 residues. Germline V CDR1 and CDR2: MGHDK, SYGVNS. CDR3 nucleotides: TGTGCCAGCAGTGAGGGAGCCAGGGGTTTCTGGTATGGCTACACCTTC. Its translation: CASSEGARGFWYGYTF.